A single sample gave rise to the 14 T cell receptor beta chains below, sequenced in a study of beta chain features in type 1 diabetes. Study-wide findings and caveats: Shortening of TCRB CDR3s, moderate but significant, appeared in all four CD4+ subsets of Type 1 diabetes patients.

Antigen specificity for these receptors is unknown. As every portion of the isolated RNA was reverse transcribed, the sequencing read expressed TCRB transcripts. Assay: immunoSEQ multiplex PCR; the TCRdb copy retains only in-frame clones and omits some. Of 250,000 to 300,000 clones in the sample, approximately 24% are singletons; the top ten hold more than 0.009%. Material: naive CD4+ T cells from blood. Receptor source: a woman in her 30s with type 1 diabetes.

V usage is TRBV18 and J usage is TRBJ2-3, with D maybe TRBD2 (6 bases). V dropped 3 bases and J dropped 0 bases, with 13 bases sitting between them. This CDR3 is 16 amino acids long. Germline V lookup: CDR1 KGHSH, CDR2 LQKENI. DNA for the CDR3: TGTGCCAGCTCACCCAGAACCGGGACTAGCACAGATACGCAGTATTTT. The encoded protein is CASSPRTGTSTDTQYF.

The rearrangement uses TRBV4-1 and TRBJ1-1; 9 nucleotides line up with TRBD1. The ends lost 1 base at V and 7 bases at J; junction bases unmatched: 7. CDR3 length: 15 residues. The V gene's germline CDR1 is MGHRA and CDR2 YSYEKL. The CDR3 DNA is TGCGCCAGCAGCCAAGTCGGGACAGGGCTTATTGAAGCTTTCTTT. This encodes CASSQVGTGLIEAFF.

The chain uses TRBV9 and TRBJ1-2; tentative D call: TRBD1 (6 bases). The CDR3 spans 20 residues. Germline V gene data show CDR1 as SGDLS and CDR2 as YYNGEE. V dropped 3 bases and J dropped 3 bases, with 30 bases sitting between them. CDR3 sequence reads: CASSAPRDPGQILSHYGYTF. The CDR3 bases are TGTGCCAGCAGCGCTCCGAGGGACCCCGGACAGATACTTTCACACTATGGCTACACCTTC.

This clone was found a few times. This chain joins TRBV7-2 and TRBJ2-7; D is possibly TRBD2 (5 bases). Germline V CDR1 and CDR2: SGHTA, FQGNSA. The CDR3 is made up of 15 amino acids. V lost 1 base to trimming and J lost 3 bases, with 13 bases between them. CDR3 DNA: TGTGCCAGCAGCTTAGTTGTCGCTAGCAACTACGAGCAGTACTTC. Residues: CASSLVVASNYEQYF.

The rearrangement links TRBV15 to TRBJ2-7, with 9 positions matching TRBD1. The CDR3 is 13 residues long. Germline V CDR1 and CDR2: LNHNV, YYDKDF (reference sequence). Unmatched junction bases numbered 4, after V lost 5 bases and J lost 5 bases. The CDR3 DNA follows: TGTGCCACCAGCGTGGGACAGGGCCACGAGCAGTACTTC. Its translation: CATSVGQGHEQYF.

This clone occurred a few times. The chain recombines TRBV28 with TRBJ2-7; D perhaps matches TRBD2 (5 bases). The CDR3 has 15 amino acids. V lost 3 bases to trimming and J lost 0 bases, with 12 bases between them. Germline V gene lookup returns CDR1 MDHEN and CDR2 SYDVKM. The CDR3 loop is CASSLRGSTSYEQYF. The CDR3 region has the DNA TGTGCCAGCAGTTTGAGAGGGTCGACCTCCTACGAGCAGTACTTC.

The chain uses TRBV2 and TRBJ2-7, with D possibly TRBD1 on 6 matching bases. Germline V gene data show CDR1 as SNHLY and CDR2 as FYNNEI. The CDR3 has 16 residues. The V end was cut by 6 bases, the J end by 3 bases, with 21 bases between. CDR3 in amino acids: CASRILQGFGFYEQYF. DNA for the CDR3: TGTGCCAGCAGGATATTACAGGGCTTTGGGTTCTACGAGCAGTACTTC.

This clone has more than one count but fewer than ten. This sequence joins TRBV5-1 and TRBJ2-3, with D possibly matching TRBD2 (5 bases). The ends were cut back, 0 bases at V and 4 bases at J, with 6 bases in the middle. The CDR3 has 13 residues. Germline CDR1 reads SGHRS; CDR2 reads YFSETQ. The CDR3 bases are TGCGCCAGCAGCTTGGGCGGGCCAGATACGCAGTATTTT. Translating gives CASSLGGPDTQYF.

V usage is TRBV28 and J usage is TRBJ1-5; possibly TRBD1 for D (5 bases). The CDR3 is 12 residues long. CDR1 MDHEN and CDR2 SYDVKM come from the germline V gene. V lost 5 bases and J 11 bases, leaving 13 bases between the germline ends. For the CDR3, the DNA is TGTGCCAGCAGTCTCTTAAGGGGAACCCAGCATTTT. It yields the protein CASSLLRGTQHF. Full variable domain (missing parts from reference TRBV28 and TRBJ1-5): DVKVTQSSRYLVKRTGEKVFLECVQDMDHENMFWYRQDPGLGLRLIYFSYDVKMKEKGDIPEGYSVSREKKERFSLILESASTNQTSMYLCASSLLRGTQHFGDGTRLSIL.

This clone has more than one count but fewer than ten. The CDR3 protein is CASTYVEAAFF. CDR3 coding DNA: TGTGCCAGCACCTATGTAGAGGCAGCTTTCTTT. The V gene is TRBV2, the J gene TRBJ1-1; D call uncertain. Between the trimmed V and J ends, which lost 7 bases and 10 bases, there was a span of 13 bases. The germline V gene has CDR1 SNHLY and CDR2 FYNNEI. The CDR3 covers 11 residues.

The sample holds a few counts of this clone. This chain joins TRBV7-3 and TRBJ2-4; 7 positions agree with TRBD2. The ends lost 5 bases at V and 8 bases at J; junction bases unmatched: 6. Germline CDR1 is SGHTA and CDR2 is FQGTGA. The CDR3 runs 13 residues. The CDR3 DNA reads TGTGCCAGCAGCCCCGGGAGGTCTGACATTCAGTACTTC. Its translation: CASSPGRSDIQYF.

The chain has TRBV7-6 and TRBJ2-5; D call uncertain. Germline V lookup: CDR1 SGHVS, CDR2 FNYEAQ. The length of the CDR3 is 15 residues. The germline V and J ends were trimmed by 5 bases and 1 base, with 14 bases remaining between them. CDR3: CASSHSRETQETQYF. The CDR3 bases are TGTGCCAGCAGCCACTCTAGAGAGACCCAAGAGACCCAGTACTTC.

This rearrangement joins TRBV7-9 to TRBJ1-1, with 9 bases fitting TRBD1. Germline-derived CDR1 and CDR2 are SEHNR and FQNEAQ (reference sequence). This CDR3 has 16 amino acids. The V gene end was trimmed by 4 bases and the J gene end by 5 bases; junction bases not matched to a gene: 11. The CDR3 loop is CASSSQPGQGLTEAFF. In nucleotides, the CDR3 is TGTGCCAGCAGCTCTCAACCGGGACAGGGTCTGACTGAAGCTTTCTTT.

This clone was observed a few times. The chain combines TRBV5-1 with TRBJ2-7; tentatively, D is TRBD2 (5 bases). Germline CDR1 reads SGHRS; CDR2 reads YFSETQ. CDR3 length equals 12 residues. The ends were cut back, 1 base at V and 7 bases at J, with 9 bases in the middle. The CDR3 loop is CASSLYRGEQYF. The CDR3 nucleotides read TGCGCCAGCAGCTTGTACCGGGGAGAGCAGTACTTC. The full variable domain, in which reference TRBV5-1 and TRBJ2-7 provide the parts outside the CDR3, is KAGVTQTPRYLIKTRGQQVTLSCSPISGHRSVSWYQQTPGQGLQFLFEYFSETQRNKGNFPGRFSGRQFSNSRSEMNVSTLELGDSALYLCASSLYRGEQYFGPGTRLTVT.